The 28 T cell receptor beta chains presented below share a single source sample, sequenced in a study of CD8 T cells in ankylosing spondylitis. Study-wide points: Made up of under ten highly homologous variants, a TCR beta motif appeared characteristic of ankylosing spondylitis blood.

Their antigens remain unidentified. From the 5' RACE reads, TCRdb called clonotypes with MiXCR, one entry per CDR3 protein. Here the sample spans under 850,000 distinct CDR3 sequences, around 20% being singletons. The material sequenced was blood, either unsorted or a sorted T cell fraction (not recorded which). These receptors were obtained from a male donor with ankylosing spondylitis.

There are a few counts of this clonotype. V is TRBV29-1 and J is TRBJ2-1, with 8 bases matching TRBD1. The junction had 19 bases not matched to a gene; V was cut back by 3 bases and J by 12 bases. CDR3 size: 16 residues. Germline V gene data show CDR1 as SQVTM and CDR2 as ANQGSEA. This chain's CDR3 is CSVERSGTGLGSGQFF. The CDR3 nucleotides read TGCAGCGTTGAGCGTTCAGGGACAGGCCTGGGCTCGGGGCAGTTCTTC.

This clonotype has only a few counts. The V gene is TRBV6-5, the J gene TRBJ2-1; D not resolved. V lost 0 bases and J lost 7, with 7 bases in between. CDR3 length: 13 residues. Germline lookup yields CDR1 MNHEY and CDR2 SVGAGI. This CDR3 reads CASSYSGSNEQFF. CDR3 in DNA: TGTGCCAGCAGTTACTCTGGGTCGAATGAGCAGTTCTTC.

V gene TRBV28 combines with J gene TRBJ1-1, with 7 bases matching TRBD1. CDR1 MDHEN and CDR2 SYDVKM come from the germline V gene. The CDR3 runs 14 residues. V shed 3 bases, J shed 5 bases, and the junction held 6 bases outside the gene matches. The DNA of the CDR3 is TGTGCCAGCAGTTTCGGGGGACAGAGAACTGAAGCTTTCTTT. Translation: CASSFGGQRTEAFF.

This clonotype was found a few times. The rearrangement uses TRBV6-2 or TRBV6-3 and TRBJ1-3; D is undetermined. The V end lost 6 bases, the J end lost 4 bases, and 13 bases lay between the germline ends. The CDR3 spans 14 residues. The germline CDR1 and CDR2 sequences are MNHEY and SVGEGT. CDR3 in DNA: TGTGCCAGCAGCCCAGAGTTCGCCGGAAACACCATATATTTT. Translated: CASSPEFAGNTIYF.

The chain has TRBV11-2 and TRBJ2-7, with 7 bases fitting TRBD1. Per germline, CDR1 SGHAT and CDR2 FQNNGV. J gave up 2 bases and V 5 bases, and 12 bases lay outside the gene matches. The CDR3 is 16 residues long. CDR3 DNA sequence: TGTGCCAGCAGCCATAATTCCGGGACAGCCACCTACGAGCAGTACTTC. As protein: CASSHNSGTATYEQYF.

This rearrangement joins TRBV30 to TRBJ2-7; 7 bases agree with TRBD1. Germline V gene data show CDR1 as GTSNPN and CDR2 as SVGIG (reference sequence). J gave up 1 base and V 0 bases, and 9 bases lay outside the gene matches. The CDR3 extends over 16 amino acids. The CDR3 region has the DNA TGTGCCTGGAGTGTAGGGTTCGGGACAGCATCCTACGAGCAGTACTTC. The encoded protein is CAWSVGFGTASYEQYF. The full variable domain, in which reference TRBV30 and TRBJ2-7 provide the parts outside the CDR3, is SQTIHQWPATLVQPVGSPLSLECTVEGTSNPNLYWYRQAAGRGLQLLFYSVGIGQISSEVPQNLSASRPQDRQFILSSKKLLLSDSGFYLCAWSVGFGTASYEQYFGPGTRLTVT.

This rearrangement joins TRBV29-1 to TRBJ1-3; D not resolved. There are 15 residues in the CDR3. The germline gives CDR1 SQVTM, CDR2 ANQGSEA. V was cut by 5 bases and J by 1 base, with 15 bases left in between. This CDR3 is CSVRGGNISGNTIYF. The CDR3 DNA reads TGCAGCGTTCGGGGAGGGAACATTTCTGGAAACACCATATATTTT.

The CDR3 DNA follows: TGCGCCAGCAGTGAGGAGGCGACAGGCCACATTGAGCAGTTCTTC. This translates into CASSEEATGHIEQFF. The chain carries TRBV10-2 and TRBJ2-1; TRBD1 is a possible D gene (6 bases). This CDR3 is 15 amino acids long. Germline lookup yields CDR1 WSHSY and CDR2 SAAADI. V was shortened by 2 bases and J by 9 bases, with 17 bases between the two germline ends.

J is TRBJ1-1 and V is TRBV20-1, with no clear D. CDR1 is DFQATT, CDR2 SNEGSKA, per germline (reference sequence). The CDR3 has 15 amino acids. The V and J ends lost 0 bases and 2 bases respectively, with 13 bases between them. DNA of the CDR3: TGCAGTGCTAGAGATCACGTCAGAGCCAACACTGAAGCTTTCTTT. This translates into CSARDHVRANTEAFF.

This clonotype was seen a few times. The J gene is TRBJ1-6, the V gene TRBV2; no reliable D call. CDR3 length equals 14 residues. In germline, CDR1 is SNHLY, CDR2 FYNNEI. The germline V and J ends were trimmed by 3 bases and 9 bases, with 12 bases remaining between them. CDR3 sequence: CASSDGRSSSPLHF. CDR3 coding DNA: TGTGCCAGCAGTGATGGGAGGTCGAGTTCACCCCTCCACTTT. Full variable domain (outside the CDR3, taken from reference TRBV2 and TRBJ1-6): EPEVTQTPSHQVTQMGQEVILRCVPISNHLYFYWYRQILGQKVEFLVSFYNNEISEKSEIFDDQFSVERPDGSNFTLKIRSTKLEDSAMYFCASSDGRSSSPLHFGNGTRLTVT.

This clonotype was counted many times. Germline and junction disagree at one end, which may indicate a read error. The V and J genes are TRBV5-1 and TRBJ2-3; no clear D. Germline-derived CDR1 and CDR2 are SGHRS and YFSETQ. CDR3 length equals 13 residues. The CDR3 protein is CASSRGGTDTQYF. In nucleotides, the CDR3 is TGTGCCAGTTCAAGAGGAGGCACAGATACGCAGTATTTT.

The J gene is TRBJ1-1, the V gene TRBV5-5; 9 bases map to TRBD1. This CDR3 has 15 residues. J was trimmed by 1 base and V by 2 bases; bases with no gene match: 3. Per germline, CDR1 SGHKS and CDR2 YYEKEE (reference sequence). CDR3 sequence reads: CASSFGQGKNTEAFF. The CDR3 DNA reads as TGTGCCAGCAGCTTTGGACAGGGGAAGAACACTGAAGCTTTCTTT.

The chain employs TRBV3-1 and TRBJ2-5; 7 nucleotides align to TRBD1. The CDR3 has 15 amino acids. Per the germline V gene, CDR1 is LGHDT and CDR2 is YNNKEL (reference sequence). Trimming took 4 bases from V and 2 from J; bases not matched to a gene: 7. The CDR3 loop is CASSPRGTEQETQYF. DNA of the CDR3: TGTGCCAGCAGCCCAAGAGGGACAGAGCAAGAGACCCAGTACTTC.

The V call is TRBV25-1, the J call TRBJ2-5, with unresolved D. Per germline, CDR1 MGHDK and CDR2 SYGVNS. Deletions cut 8 bases from V and 2 bases from J, with 3 bases between. The CDR3 is made up of 10 amino acids. CDR3 residues: CASVQETQYF. The CDR3 DNA sequence: TGTGCCAGCGTACAAGAGACCCAGTACTTC.

The chain recombines TRBV20-1 with TRBJ1-2; D is perhaps TRBD1 (6 bases). The CDR3 spans 13 residues. In germline, CDR1 is DFQATT, CDR2 SNEGSKA (reference sequence). V was trimmed by 7 bases and J by 2 bases, leaving 14 bases between them. The chain's CDR3 is CSVAGRGNYGYTF. The CDR3 DNA is TGCAGTGTGGCGGGCAGGGGCAACTATGGCTACACCTTC.

This clonotype appeared many times. The chain employs TRBV15 and TRBJ1-5; D possibly corresponds to TRBD1 (5 bases). The CDR3 sequence is 15 residues long. CDR1 LNHNV and CDR2 YYDKDF come from the germline V gene (reference sequence). V was pared by 1 base and J by 0 bases, with 7 bases between. Here the CDR3 reads CATSRGQPSNQPQHF. Here the CDR3 DNA reads TGTGCCACCAGCAGAGGACAGCCTAGCAATCAGCCCCAGCATTTT.

In its sample, this clonotype was seen a few times. The CDR3 loop reads CASSGTPGGTGELFF. The DNA of the CDR3 is TGTGCCAGCAGTGGGACTCCCGGGGGCACCGGGGAGCTGTTTTTT. The V and J genes are TRBV2 and TRBJ2-2; D might be TRBD2 (6 bases). The V and J ends lost 4 bases and 4 bases respectively, with 13 bases between them. The CDR3 extends over 15 amino acids. The V gene's germline CDR1 is SNHLY and CDR2 FYNNEI.

This clonotype showed up just a few times. The rearrangement links TRBV5-1 to TRBJ1-2; TRBD1 matches at 8 bases. From germline, CDR1 is SGHRS and CDR2 YFSETQ. V trimming: 2 bases; J trimming: 6 bases; junction bases outside the gene matches: 9. This CDR3 is 15 amino acids long. DNA of the CDR3: TGCGCCAGCAGCTTCGAGACAGGGGAGTTGGATGGCTACACCTTC. Translating it yields CASSFETGELDGYTF.

This clonotype was counted between two and nine times. This chain uses TRBV20-1 with TRBJ2-1; a possible D gene is TRBD2 (6 bases). The CDR3 has 14 amino acids. Looked up from germline, CDR1 is DFQATT and CDR2 is SNEGSKA (reference sequence). The V end lost 3 bases, the J end lost 8 bases, and 17 bases lay between the germline ends. The CDR3 DNA is TGCAGTGCTAGGGGGGACTCCTACTGGGATGAGCAGTTCTTC. Its protein product is CSARGDSYWDEQFF.

This clonotype was observed a few times. The chain combines TRBV10-3 with TRBJ2-7, with D tentatively TRBD1 or TRBD2 (5 bases each). CDR1 ENHRY and CDR2 SYGVKD come from the germline V gene. The CDR3 covers 14 residues. Between the trimmed V and J ends, which lost 6 bases and 3 bases, there was a span of 15 bases. The CDR3: CAISVGVAGYEQYF. Written as DNA, the CDR3 is TGTGCCATCAGCGTAGGGGTGGCGGGCTACGAGCAGTACTTC.

This clonotype has a single count. The chain joins TRBV18 to TRBJ1-1; weak D call: TRBD1 (5 bases). V dropped 11 bases and J dropped 1 base, with 11 bases sitting between them. The CDR3 spans 12 residues. In germline, CDR1 is KGHSH, CDR2 LQKENI. This CDR3 reads CAGAGANTEAFF. CDR3 coding DNA: TGTGCCGGGGCAGGCGCGAACACTGAAGCTTTCTTT.

This clonotype was recorded a few times. The gene calls are TRBV6-2 or TRBV6-3 and TRBJ1-5; D is perhaps TRBD1 (6 bases). The ends were cut back, 7 bases at V and 6 bases at J, with 19 bases in the middle. The CDR3 is made up of 15 amino acids. From germline, CDR1 is MNHEY and CDR2 SVGEGT. The CDR3 spells CASNPGGGTTQPQHF. The CDR3 DNA sequence: TGTGCCAGCAATCCTGGAGGGGGAACCACTCAGCCCCAGCATTTT.

This clonotype occurred a few times. V is TRBV11-2 and J is TRBJ1-1, with 7 bases matching TRBD1. V was clipped by 5 bases and J by 10 bases; unmatched bases: 7. This CDR3 is built from 12 residues. Looked up from germline, CDR1 is SGHAT and CDR2 is FQNNGV. CDR3 nucleotides: TGTGCCAGCAGCACCCGACAGGGAGGAGCTTTCTTT. It is translated as CASSTRQGGAFF. Complete variable domain (other parts from reference TRBV11-2 and TRBJ1-1): EAGVAQSPRYKIIEKRQSVAFWCNPISGHATLYWYQQILGQGPKLLIQFQNNGVVDDSQLPKDRFSAERLKGVDSTLKIQPAKLEDSAVYLCASSTRQGGAFFGQGTRLTVV.

This clonotype appeared a few times. The chain couples TRBV11-2 to TRBJ2-5, with a weak D call TRBD2 (6 bases). This CDR3 spans 15 amino acids. From germline, CDR1 is SGHAT and CDR2 FQNNGV. The V end lost 0 bases, the J end lost 5 bases, and 13 bases lay between the germline ends. This CDR3 is CASSLEVAAQETQYF. The CDR3, as DNA: TGTGCCAGCAGCTTAGAGGTAGCGGCCCAGGAGACCCAGTACTTC.

This chain joins TRBV7-2 and TRBJ2-2; 9 nucleotides align to TRBD1. The CDR3 runs to 15 residues. V trimming: 6 bases; J trimming: 7 bases; junction bases outside the gene matches: 9. In germline, CDR1 is SGHTA, CDR2 FQGNSA. CDR3 loop: CASSLQGATVGELFF. For the CDR3, the DNA is TGTGCCAGCAGTCTACAGGGGGCGACGGTCGGGGAGCTGTTTTTT.

This clonotype has only a few counts. This chain links TRBV29-1 with TRBJ2-2; TRBD2 is a possible D gene (6 bases). Germline V lookup: CDR1 SQVTM, CDR2 ANQGSEA. The CDR3 has 14 residues. V lost 3 bases to trimming and J lost 6 bases, with 14 bases between them. This chain's CDR3 is CSVDLGRLAGELFF. Written as DNA, the CDR3 is TGCAGCGTTGATCTCGGGAGATTGGCCGGGGAGCTGTTTTTT.

This chain links TRBV27 with TRBJ2-5; possible D gene TRBD1, 6 bases. This CDR3 comprises 14 residues. CDR1 is MNHEY, CDR2 SMNVEV, per germline (reference sequence). V was trimmed by 5 bases and J by 4 bases, leaving 14 bases between them. Here the CDR3 reads CASSPTTGSETQYF. CDR3 in DNA: TGTGCCAGCAGTCCGACTACAGGGTCAGAGACCCAGTACTTC.

This clonotype was observed a handful of times. The chain is built from TRBV9 and TRBJ2-2; TRBD2 agrees at 11 bases. Trimming took 4 bases from V and 1 from J; bases not matched to a gene: 0. This CDR3 comprises 15 residues. In germline, CDR1 is SGDLS, CDR2 YYNGEE. Here the CDR3 reads CASSTSGGNTGELFF. The CDR3 DNA follows: TGTGCCAGCAGCACTAGCGGGGGGAACACCGGGGAGCTGTTTTTT.